This T cell receptor beta chain was documented in a study of cytomegalovirus exposure and HLA in healthy donors. Study-wide context: The roughly 120 validation repertoires used the same platform as the roughly 720 first-cohort repertoires (as reported by a later analysis). Findings and limits, study-wide: Despite most TCR sequences being rare, some public TCRs occurred in many donors. Investigators reported under 200 TCR beta chains as tied to cytomegalovirus.

A word on this clone: Its specificity is not known.

Sequenced by immunoSEQ multiplex PCR; TCRdb stores in-frame clones only, minus some. Of 330,000 or so clones listed, 75% to 90% are singletons. Looked up from germline, CDR1 is MDHEN and CDR2 is SYDVKM. Germline trimming cut 5 bases from V and 6 bases from J; bases unmatched to any gene: 3. CDR3 size: 13 residues. V and J are TRBV28 and TRBJ2-2, with 7 positions matching TRBD1. The sequence derives from a woman between 18 and 30 years old in good health and CMV-seronegative. Sequenced: PBMCs. CDR3 sequence reads: CASSRQGAGELFF. The CDR3 DNA is TGTGCCAGCAGTCGACAGGGTGCCGGGGAGCTGTTTTTT.